Listed here is a single TCR beta chain. Antigen: not known. This specimen comes from a study of cytomegalovirus exposure and HLA in healthy donors. CDR1 and CDR2 (germline): SGHRS, YFSETQ. V was clipped by 4 bases and J by 1 base, with 11 bases between them. The CDR3 extends over 14 amino acids. Study-level points and caveats: It was reported in a later analysis that an Asian-associated ancestry cluster showed fewer N-insertions than the approximately 700-donor mean.

The study ran its PCR with 60 Vbeta and 13 Jbeta primers. Method: immunoSEQ multiplex PCR; TCRdb's copy keeps in-frame clones and lacks some. The ten top clones account for 1.5% to 2%, within a sample of over 100,000 clones. The TCR was taken from a man aged 18 to 29 in good health and CMV-seronegative. The gene calls are TRBV5-1 and TRBJ1-1; possibly TRBD1 for D (5 bases). The sample was PBMCs. The DNA for the CDR3 is TGCGCCAGCAGCGTACAGGCGACGAACACTGAAGCTTTCTTT. It encodes CASSVQATNTEAFF.